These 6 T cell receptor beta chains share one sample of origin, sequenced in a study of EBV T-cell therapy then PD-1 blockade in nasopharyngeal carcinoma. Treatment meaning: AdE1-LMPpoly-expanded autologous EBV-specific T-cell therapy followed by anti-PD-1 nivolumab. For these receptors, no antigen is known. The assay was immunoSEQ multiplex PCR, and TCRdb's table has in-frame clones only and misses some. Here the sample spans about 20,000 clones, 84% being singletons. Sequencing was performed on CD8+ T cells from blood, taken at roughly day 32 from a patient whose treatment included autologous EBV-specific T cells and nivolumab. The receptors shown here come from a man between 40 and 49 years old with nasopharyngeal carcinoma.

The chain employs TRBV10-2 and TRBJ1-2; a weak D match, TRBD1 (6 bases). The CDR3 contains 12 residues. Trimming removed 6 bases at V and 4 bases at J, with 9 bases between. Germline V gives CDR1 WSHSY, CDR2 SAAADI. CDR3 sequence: CASRDSIYGYTF. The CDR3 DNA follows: TGCGCCAGCAGGGACAGCATCTATGGCTACACCTTC.

In nucleotides, the CDR3 is TGTGCCAGCAGTCTGGTAGCGGGGCAAGGCACAGATACGCAGTATTTT. Its protein product is CASSLVAGQGTDTQYF. This rearrangement joins TRBV6-2 or TRBV6-3 to TRBJ2-3; 8 nucleotides match TRBD2. Germline CDR1 and CDR2: MNHEY and SVGEGT. The CDR3 spans 16 residues. Trimming at V came to 5 bases and at J to 1 base, leaving 8 bases not matched to a gene.

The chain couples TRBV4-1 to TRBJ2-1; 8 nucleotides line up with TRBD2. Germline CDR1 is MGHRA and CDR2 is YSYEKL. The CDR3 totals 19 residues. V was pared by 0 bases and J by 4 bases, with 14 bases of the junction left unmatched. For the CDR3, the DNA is TGCGCCAGCAGCCAAGACAGCCTCTGGAGCGGGGGCCTTTACAATGAGCAGTTCTTC. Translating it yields CASSQDSLWSGGLYNEQFF.

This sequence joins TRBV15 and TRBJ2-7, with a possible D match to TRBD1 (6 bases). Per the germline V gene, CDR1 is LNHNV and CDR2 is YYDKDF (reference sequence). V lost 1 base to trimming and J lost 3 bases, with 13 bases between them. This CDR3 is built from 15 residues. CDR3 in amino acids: CATSRGQVPLYEQYF. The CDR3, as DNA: TGTGCCACCAGCAGAGGACAGGTTCCACTCTACGAGCAGTACTTC.

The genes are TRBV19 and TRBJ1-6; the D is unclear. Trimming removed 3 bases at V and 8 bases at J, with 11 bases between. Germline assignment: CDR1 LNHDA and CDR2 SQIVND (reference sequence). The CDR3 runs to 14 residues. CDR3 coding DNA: TGTGCCAGTAGTATGGCAGACGTATATTCACCCCTCCACTTT. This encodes CASSMADVYSPLHF.

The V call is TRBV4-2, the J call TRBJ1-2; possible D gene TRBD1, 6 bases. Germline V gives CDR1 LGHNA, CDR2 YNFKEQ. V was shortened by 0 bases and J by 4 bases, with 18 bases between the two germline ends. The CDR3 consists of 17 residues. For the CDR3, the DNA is TGTGCCAGCAGCCAAGATTACTCCGGGGGGCCGGGCTATGGCTACACCTTC. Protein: CASSQDYSGGPGYGYTF.